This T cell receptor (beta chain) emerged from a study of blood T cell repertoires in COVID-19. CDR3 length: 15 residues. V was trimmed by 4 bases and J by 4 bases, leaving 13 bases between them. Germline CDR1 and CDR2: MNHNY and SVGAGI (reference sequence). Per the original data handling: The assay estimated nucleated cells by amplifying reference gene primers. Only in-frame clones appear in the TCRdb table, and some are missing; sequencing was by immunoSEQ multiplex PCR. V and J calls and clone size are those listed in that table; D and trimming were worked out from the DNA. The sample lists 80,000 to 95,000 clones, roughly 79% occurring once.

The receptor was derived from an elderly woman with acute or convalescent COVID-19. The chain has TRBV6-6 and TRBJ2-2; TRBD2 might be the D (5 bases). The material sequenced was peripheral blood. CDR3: CASSSLRAGTGELFF. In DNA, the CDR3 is TGTGCCAGCAGTTCCCTCCGGGCGGGCACCGGGGAGCTGTTTTTT.